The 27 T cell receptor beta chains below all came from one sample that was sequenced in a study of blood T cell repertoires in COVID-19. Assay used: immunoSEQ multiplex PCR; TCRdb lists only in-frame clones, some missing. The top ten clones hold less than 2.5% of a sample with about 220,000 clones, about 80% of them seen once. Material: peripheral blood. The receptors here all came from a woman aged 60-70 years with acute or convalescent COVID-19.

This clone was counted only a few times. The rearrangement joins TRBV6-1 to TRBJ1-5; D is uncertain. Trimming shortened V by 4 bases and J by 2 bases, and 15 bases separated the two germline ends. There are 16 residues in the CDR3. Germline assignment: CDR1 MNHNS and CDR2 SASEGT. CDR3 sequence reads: CASSVPIAGGNQPQHF. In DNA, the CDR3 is TGTGCCAGCAGTGTTCCAATAGCCGGGGGCAATCAGCCCCAGCATTTT.

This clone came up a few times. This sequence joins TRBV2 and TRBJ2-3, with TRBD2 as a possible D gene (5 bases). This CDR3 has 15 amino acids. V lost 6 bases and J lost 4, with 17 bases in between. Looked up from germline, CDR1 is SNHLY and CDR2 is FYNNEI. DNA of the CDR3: TGTGCCAGCAGACTACGGGGTTCTCCCGCAGATACGCAGTATTTT. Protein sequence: CASRLRGSPADTQYF.

Here the CDR3 DNA reads TGTGCCAGCAGCCCGGGTATTGGGACAGAAGAGACCCAGTACTTC. It encodes CASSPGIGTEETQYF. The chain employs TRBV5-8 and TRBJ2-5; TRBD1 agrees at 7 bases. Germline CDR1 reads SGHTS; CDR2 reads YDEGEE. With 4 bases clipped from V and 3 bases from J, the junction kept 9 bases outside the gene matches. This CDR3 spans 15 amino acids.

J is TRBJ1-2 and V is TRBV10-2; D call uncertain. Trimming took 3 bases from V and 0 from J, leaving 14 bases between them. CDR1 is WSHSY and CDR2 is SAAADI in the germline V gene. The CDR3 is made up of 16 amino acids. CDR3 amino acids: CASSDLGQTSNYGYTF. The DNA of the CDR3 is TGCGCCAGCAGTGATCTGGGCCAAACATCTAACTATGGCTACACCTTC.

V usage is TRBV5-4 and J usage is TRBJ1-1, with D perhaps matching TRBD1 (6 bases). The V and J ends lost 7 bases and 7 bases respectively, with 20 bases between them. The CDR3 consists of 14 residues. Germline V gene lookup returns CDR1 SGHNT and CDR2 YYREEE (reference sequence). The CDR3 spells CASRAWGRPDEAFF. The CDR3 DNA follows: TGTGCCAGCCGGGCGTGGGGGCGACCCGATGAAGCTTTCTTT.

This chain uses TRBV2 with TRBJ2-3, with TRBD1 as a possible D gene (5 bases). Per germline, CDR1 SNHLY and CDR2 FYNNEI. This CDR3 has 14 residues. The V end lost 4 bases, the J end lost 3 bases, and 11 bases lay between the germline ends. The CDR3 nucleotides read TGTGCCAGCAGTGTACTCGCAGGGACAGATACGCAGTATTTT. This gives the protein CASSVLAGTDTQYF.

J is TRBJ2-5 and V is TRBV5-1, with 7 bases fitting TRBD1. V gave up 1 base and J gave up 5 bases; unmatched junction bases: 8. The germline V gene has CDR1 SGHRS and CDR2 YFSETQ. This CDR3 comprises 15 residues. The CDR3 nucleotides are TGCGCCAGCAGCTTGTATACAGGGGTGGGGGAGACCCAGTACTTC. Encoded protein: CASSLYTGVGETQYF. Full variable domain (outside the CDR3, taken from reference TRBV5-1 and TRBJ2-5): KAGVTQTPRYLIKTRGQQVTLSCSPISGHRSVSWYQQTPGQGLQFLFEYFSETQRNKGNFPGRFSGRQFSNSRSEMNVSTLELGDSALYLCASSLYTGVGETQYFGPGTRLLVL.

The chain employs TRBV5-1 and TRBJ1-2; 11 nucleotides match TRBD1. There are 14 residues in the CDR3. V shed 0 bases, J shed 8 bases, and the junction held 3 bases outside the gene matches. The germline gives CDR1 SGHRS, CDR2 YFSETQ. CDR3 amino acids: CASSLGTGGRGYTF. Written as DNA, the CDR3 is TGCGCCAGCAGCTTGGGGACAGGGGGCAGAGGCTACACCTTC.

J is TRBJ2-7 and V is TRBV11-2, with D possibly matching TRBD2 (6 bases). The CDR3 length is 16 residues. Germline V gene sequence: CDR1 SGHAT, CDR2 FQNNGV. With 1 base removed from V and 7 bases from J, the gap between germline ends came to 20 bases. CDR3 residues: CASSLGEGWTTREQYF. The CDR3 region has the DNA TGTGCCAGCAGCTTAGGGGAAGGTTGGACTACTAGGGAGCAGTACTTC.

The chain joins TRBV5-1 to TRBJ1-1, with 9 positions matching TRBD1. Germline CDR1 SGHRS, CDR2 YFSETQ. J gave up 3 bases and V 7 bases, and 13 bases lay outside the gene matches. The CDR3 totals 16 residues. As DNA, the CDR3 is TGCGCCAGCCGAAGGTCCGGGACAGGGTCGGACACTGAAGCTTTCTTT. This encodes CASRRSGTGSDTEAFF.

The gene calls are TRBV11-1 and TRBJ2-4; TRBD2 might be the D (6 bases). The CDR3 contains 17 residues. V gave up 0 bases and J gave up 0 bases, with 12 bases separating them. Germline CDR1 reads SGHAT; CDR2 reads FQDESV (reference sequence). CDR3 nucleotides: TGTGCCAGCAGCTTAGCGCGCCAGGGACTAGCCAAAAACATTCAGTACTTC. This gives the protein CASSLARQGLAKNIQYF.

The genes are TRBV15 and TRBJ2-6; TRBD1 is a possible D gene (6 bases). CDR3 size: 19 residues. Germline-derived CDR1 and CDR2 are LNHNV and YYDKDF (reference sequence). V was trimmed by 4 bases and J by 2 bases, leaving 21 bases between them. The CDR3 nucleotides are TGTGCCACCAGCACCCTCTGGGGGCAAGGGGACGCTGGGGCCAACGTCCTGACTTTC. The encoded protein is CATSTLWGQGDAGANVLTF.

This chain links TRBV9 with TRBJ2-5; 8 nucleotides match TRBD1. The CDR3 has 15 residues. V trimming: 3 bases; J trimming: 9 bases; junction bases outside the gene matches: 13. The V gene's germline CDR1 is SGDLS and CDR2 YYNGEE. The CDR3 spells CASSEAQGAWQAQYF. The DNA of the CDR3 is TGTGCCAGCAGCGAGGCGCAGGGGGCGTGGCAGGCCCAGTACTTC.

The CDR3 loop is CASRSTGWLTEAFF. CDR3 DNA: TGTGCCAGCAGGTCGACAGGATGGCTCACTGAAGCTTTCTTT. This chain uses TRBV28 with TRBJ1-1, with D possibly TRBD1 on 6 matching bases. Germline V gives CDR1 MDHEN, CDR2 SYDVKM. There are 14 residues in the CDR3. The V end lost 6 bases, the J end lost 4 bases, and 15 bases lay between the germline ends. Together with reference TRBV28 and TRBJ1-1, the CDR3 gives the full variable domain: DVKVTQSSRYLVKRTGEKVFLECVQDMDHENMFWYRQDPGLGLRLIYFSYDVKMKEKGDIPEGYSVSREKKERFSLILESASTNQTSMYLCASRSTGWLTEAFFGQGTRLTVV.

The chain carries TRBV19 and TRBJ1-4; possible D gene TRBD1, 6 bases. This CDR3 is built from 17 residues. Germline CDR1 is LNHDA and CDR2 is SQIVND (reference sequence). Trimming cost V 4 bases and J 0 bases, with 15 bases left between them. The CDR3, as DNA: TGTGCCAGTAGTAGACAGGCCAGAGGGTCAACTAATGAAAAACTGTTTTTT. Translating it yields CASSRQARGSTNEKLFF.

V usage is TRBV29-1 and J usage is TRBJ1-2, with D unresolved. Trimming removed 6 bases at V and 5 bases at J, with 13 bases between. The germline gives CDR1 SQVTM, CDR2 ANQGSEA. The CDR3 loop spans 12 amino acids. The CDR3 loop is CSVADEHYGYTF. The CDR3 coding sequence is TGCAGCGTAGCCGATGAGCATTATGGCTACACCTTC.

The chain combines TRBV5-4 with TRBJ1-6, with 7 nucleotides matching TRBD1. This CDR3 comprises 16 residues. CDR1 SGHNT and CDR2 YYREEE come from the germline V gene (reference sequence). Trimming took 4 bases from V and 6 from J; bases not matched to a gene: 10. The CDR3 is CASSQKIGGSNSPLHF. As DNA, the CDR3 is TGTGCCAGCAGCCAAAAGATAGGGGGCTCTAATTCACCCCTCCACTTT.

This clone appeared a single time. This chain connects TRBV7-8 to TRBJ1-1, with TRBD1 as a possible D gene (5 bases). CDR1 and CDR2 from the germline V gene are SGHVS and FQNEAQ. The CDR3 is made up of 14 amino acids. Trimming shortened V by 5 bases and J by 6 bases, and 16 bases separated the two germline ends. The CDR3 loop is CASSRGGVRSEAFF. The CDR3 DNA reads TGTGCCAGCAGCCGGGGGGGGGTACGATCTGAAGCTTTCTTT.

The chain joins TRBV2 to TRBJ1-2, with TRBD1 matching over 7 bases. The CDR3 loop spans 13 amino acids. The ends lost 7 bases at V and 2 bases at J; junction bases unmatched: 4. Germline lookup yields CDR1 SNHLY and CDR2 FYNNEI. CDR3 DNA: TGTGCCAGCATTCGGGACAGCAACTATGGCTACACCTTC. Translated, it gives CASIRDSNYGYTF.

DNA for the CDR3: TGTGCCAGCAGCCCGGCCTCCGGGACCGGGGGTTACGAGCAGTACTTC. Protein: CASSPASGTGGYEQYF. The chain recombines TRBV7-2 with TRBJ2-7; maybe TRBD2 (6 bases). V was pared by 5 bases and J by 4 bases, with 21 bases between. The CDR3 runs 16 residues. Germline loops: CDR1 SGHTA, CDR2 FQGNSA.

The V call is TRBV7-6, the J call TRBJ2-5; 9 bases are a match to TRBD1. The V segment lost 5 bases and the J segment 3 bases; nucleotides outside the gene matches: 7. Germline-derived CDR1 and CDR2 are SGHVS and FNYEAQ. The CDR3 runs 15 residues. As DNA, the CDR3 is TGTGCCAGCAGCCTGGCCGGGACAGGGAAAGAGACCCAGTACTTC. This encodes CASSLAGTGKETQYF.

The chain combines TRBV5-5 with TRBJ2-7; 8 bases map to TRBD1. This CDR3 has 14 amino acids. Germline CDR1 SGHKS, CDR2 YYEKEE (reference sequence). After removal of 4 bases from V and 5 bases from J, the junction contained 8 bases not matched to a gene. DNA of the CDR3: TGTGCCAGCAGCCCGGGACAGGCTCCCAACGAGCAGTACTTC. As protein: CASSPGQAPNEQYF.

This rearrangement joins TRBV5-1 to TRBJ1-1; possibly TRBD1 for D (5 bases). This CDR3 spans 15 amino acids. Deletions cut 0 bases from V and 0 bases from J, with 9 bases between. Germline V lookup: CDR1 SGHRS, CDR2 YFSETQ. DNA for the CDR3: TGCGCCAGCAGCTTGGCGGGACTTTTGAACACTGAAGCTTTCTTT. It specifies CASSLAGLLNTEAFF. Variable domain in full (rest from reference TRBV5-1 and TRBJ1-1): KAGVTQTPRYLIKTRGQQVTLSCSPISGHRSVSWYQQTPGQGLQFLFEYFSETQRNKGNFPGRFSGRQFSNSRSEMNVSTLELGDSALYLCASSLAGLLNTEAFFGQGTRLTVV.

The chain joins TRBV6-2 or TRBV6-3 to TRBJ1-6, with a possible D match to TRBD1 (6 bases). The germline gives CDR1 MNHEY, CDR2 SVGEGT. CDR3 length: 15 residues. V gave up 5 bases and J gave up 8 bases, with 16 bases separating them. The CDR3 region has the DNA TGTGCCAGCAGTGACCTACAGGGTCCGGATTCACCCCTCCACTTT. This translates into CASSDLQGPDSPLHF.

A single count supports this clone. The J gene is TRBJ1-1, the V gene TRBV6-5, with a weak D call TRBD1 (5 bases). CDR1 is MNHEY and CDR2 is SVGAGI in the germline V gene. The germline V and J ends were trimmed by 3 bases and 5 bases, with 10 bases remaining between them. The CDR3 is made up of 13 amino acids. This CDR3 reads CASSYRPGTEAFF. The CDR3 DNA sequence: TGTGCCAGCAGTTATCGCCCAGGGACTGAAGCTTTCTTT.

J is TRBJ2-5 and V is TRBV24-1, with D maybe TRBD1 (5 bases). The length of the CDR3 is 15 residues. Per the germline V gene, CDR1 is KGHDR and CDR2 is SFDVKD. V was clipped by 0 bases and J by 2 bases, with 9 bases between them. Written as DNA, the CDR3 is TGTGCCACCAGTGATTTGCAGGCAGGGCAAGAGACCCAGTACTTC. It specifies CATSDLQAGQETQYF.

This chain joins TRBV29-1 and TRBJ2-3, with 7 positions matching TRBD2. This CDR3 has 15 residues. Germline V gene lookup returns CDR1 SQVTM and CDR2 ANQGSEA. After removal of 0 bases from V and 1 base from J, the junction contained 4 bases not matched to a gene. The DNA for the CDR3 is TGCAGCGTTGAAGAGGGGGGGATCGGCACAGATACGCAGTATTTT. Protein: CSVEEGGIGTDTQYF.